This record covers a single T cell receptor (beta chain). The entry originates in a study of T-cell reconstitution after alpha-beta-depleted transplantation in children. It was with unique molecular identifiers that the TCRbeta library was prepared. TCRdb analysed the PCR reads with MiXCR anew, one entry per CDR3 protein. The sample contains under 450,000 distinct CDR3 sequences, 10% to 15% of which appear only once. V dropped 4 bases and J dropped 10; count of bases not matched to a gene: 7. CDR1 is LGHNA and CDR2 is YSLEER in the germline V gene. The CDR3 is made up of 13 amino acids. The rearrangement links TRBV4-3 to TRBJ1-5; 7 nucleotides agree with TRBD1. This clonotype was obtained from a human donor who donated a stem cell graft to a child with Fanconi anemia. The sequences come from PBMCs, collected from the stem cell graft. CDR3 residues: CASSLSDRDPQHF. Here the CDR3 DNA reads TGCGCCAGCAGCCTTTCCGACAGGGACCCCCAGCATTTT.